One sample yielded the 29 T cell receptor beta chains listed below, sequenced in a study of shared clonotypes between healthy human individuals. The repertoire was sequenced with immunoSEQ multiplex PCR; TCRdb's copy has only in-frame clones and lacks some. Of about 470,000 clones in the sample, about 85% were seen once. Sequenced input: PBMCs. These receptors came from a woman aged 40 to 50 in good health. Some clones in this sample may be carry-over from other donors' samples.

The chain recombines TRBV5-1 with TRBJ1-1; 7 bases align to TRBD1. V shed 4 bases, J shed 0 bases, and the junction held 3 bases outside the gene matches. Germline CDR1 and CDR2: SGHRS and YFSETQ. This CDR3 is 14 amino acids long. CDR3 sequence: CASSRGPMNTEAFF. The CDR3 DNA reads TGCGCCAGCAGCAGGGGGCCTATGAACACTGAAGCTTTCTTT.

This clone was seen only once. CDR3 protein: CASTTDRGQPQHF. In DNA form, the CDR3 reads TGTGCCAGCACGACCGATCGAGGTCAGCCCCAGCATTTT. The rearrangement links TRBV19 to TRBJ1-5, with D hard to call. V was pared by 9 bases and J by 6 bases, with 15 bases between. This CDR3 comprises 13 residues. CDR1 is LNHDA, CDR2 SQIVND, per germline (reference sequence).

In nucleotides, the CDR3 is TGCGCCAGCAGCCTCCGACTAGGAGAGGCAGATACGCAGTATTTT. Amino acids: CASSLRLGEADTQYF. The rearrangement joins TRBV4-3 to TRBJ2-3; maybe TRBD2 (6 bases). Trimming pared 4 bases from V and 4 bases from J, leaving 15 bases between. Per germline, CDR1 LGHNA and CDR2 YSLEER. The CDR3 consists of 15 residues.

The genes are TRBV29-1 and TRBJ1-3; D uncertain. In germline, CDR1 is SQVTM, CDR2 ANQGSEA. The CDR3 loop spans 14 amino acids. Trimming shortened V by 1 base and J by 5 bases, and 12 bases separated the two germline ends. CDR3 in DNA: TGCAGCGTTGAAGTTTTCTCGCATAGAAACACCATATATTTT. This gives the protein CSVEVFSHRNTIYF.

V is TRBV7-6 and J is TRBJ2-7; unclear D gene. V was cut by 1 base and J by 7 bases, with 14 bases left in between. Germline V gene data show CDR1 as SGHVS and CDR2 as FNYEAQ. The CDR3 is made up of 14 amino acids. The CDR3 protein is CASSLVGDRSEQYF. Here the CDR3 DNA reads TGTGCCAGCAGCTTAGTAGGCGACCGCTCAGAGCAGTACTTC.

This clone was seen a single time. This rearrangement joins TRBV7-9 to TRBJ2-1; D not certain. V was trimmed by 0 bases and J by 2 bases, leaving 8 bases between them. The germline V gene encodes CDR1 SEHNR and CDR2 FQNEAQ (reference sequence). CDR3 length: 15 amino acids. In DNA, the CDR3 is TGTGCCAGCAGCTTAGCGGAGAACCCCTACAATGAGCAGTTCTTC. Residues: CASSLAENPYNEQFF.

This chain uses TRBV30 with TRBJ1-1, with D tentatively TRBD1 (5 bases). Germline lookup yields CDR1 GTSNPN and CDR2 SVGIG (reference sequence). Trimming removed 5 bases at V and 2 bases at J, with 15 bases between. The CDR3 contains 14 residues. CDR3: CAWGGSGFNTEAFF. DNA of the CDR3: TGTGCCTGGGGGGGGTCGGGTTTCAACACTGAAGCTTTCTTT.

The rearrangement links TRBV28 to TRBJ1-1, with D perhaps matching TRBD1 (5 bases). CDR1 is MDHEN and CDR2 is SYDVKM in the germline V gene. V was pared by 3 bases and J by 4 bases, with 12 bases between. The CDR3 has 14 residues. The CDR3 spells CASSFRQPFTEAFF. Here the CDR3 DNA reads TGTGCCAGCAGTTTCAGACAGCCATTCACTGAAGCTTTCTTT.

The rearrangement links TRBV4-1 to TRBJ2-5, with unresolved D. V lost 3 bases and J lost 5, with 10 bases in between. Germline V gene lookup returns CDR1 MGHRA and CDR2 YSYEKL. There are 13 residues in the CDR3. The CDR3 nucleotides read TGCGCCAGCAGCCAGGCAGCTTTGGAGACCCAGTACTTC. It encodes CASSQAALETQYF.

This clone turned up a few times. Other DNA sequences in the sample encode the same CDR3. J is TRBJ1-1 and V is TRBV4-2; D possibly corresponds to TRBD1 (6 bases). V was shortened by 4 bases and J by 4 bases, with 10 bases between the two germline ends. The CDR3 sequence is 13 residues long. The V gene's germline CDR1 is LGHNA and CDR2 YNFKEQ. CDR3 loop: CASSRTGSTEAFF. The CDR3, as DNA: TGTGCCAGCAGCCGAACAGGGAGCACTGAAGCTTTCTTT.

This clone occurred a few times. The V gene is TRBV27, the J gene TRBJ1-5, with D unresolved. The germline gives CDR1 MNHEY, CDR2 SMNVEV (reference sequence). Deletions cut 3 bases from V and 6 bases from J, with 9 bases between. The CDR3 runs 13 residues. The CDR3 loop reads CASSLRTGQPQHF. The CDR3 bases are TGTGCCAGCAGTTTGAGGACGGGTCAGCCCCAGCATTTT.

CDR3 sequence (DNA): TGTGCCAGCGCCACTGGGGCCTACAATGAGCAGTTCTTC. Amino acid sequence: CASATGAYNEQFF. The chain uses TRBV25-1 and TRBJ2-1, with D hard to call. The CDR3 is 13 amino acids. Germline CDR1 reads MGHDK; CDR2 reads SYGVNS. Trimming took off 8 bases at V and 2 bases at J, with 10 bases between the two ends. The full variable domain, its missing parts supplied by reference TRBV25-1 and TRBJ2-1, is EADIYQTPRYLVIGTGKKITLECSQTMGHDKMYWYQQDPGMELHLIHYSYGVNSTEKGDLSSESTVSRIRTEHFPLTLESARPSHTSQYLCASATGAYNEQFFGPGTRLTVL.

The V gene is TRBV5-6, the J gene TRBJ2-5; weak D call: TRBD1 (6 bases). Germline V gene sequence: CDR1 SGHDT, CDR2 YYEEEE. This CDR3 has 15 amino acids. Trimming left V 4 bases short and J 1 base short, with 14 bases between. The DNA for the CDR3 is TGTGCCAGCAGCCGTCAGGACAGCACCCAAGAGACCCAGTACTTC. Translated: CASSRQDSTQETQYF. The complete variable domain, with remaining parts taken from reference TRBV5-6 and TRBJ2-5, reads DAGVTQSPTHLIKTRGQQVTLRCSPKSGHDTVSWYQQALGQGPQFIFQYYEEEERQRGNFPDRFSGHQFPNYSSELNVNALLLGDSALYLCASSRQDSTQETQYFGPGTRLLVL.

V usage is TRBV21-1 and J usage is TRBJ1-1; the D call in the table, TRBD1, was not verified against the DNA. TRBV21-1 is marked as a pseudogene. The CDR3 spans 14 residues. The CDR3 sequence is CASGDLQGATEAFF. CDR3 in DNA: TGTGCCAGCGGGGACCTACAGGGGGCCACTGAAGCTTTCTTT.

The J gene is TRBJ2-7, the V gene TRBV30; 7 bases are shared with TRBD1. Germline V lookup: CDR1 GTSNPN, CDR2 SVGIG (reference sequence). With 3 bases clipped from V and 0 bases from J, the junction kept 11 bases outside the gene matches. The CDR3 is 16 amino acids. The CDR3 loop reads CAWSYFSGDSSYEQYF. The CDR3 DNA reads TGTGCCTGGAGCTACTTCTCTGGGGACAGCTCCTACGAGCAGTACTTC. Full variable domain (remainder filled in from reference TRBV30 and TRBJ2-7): SQTIHQWPATLVQPVGSPLSLECTVEGTSNPNLYWYRQAAGRGLQLLFYSVGIGQISSEVPQNLSASRPQDRQFILSSKKLLLSDSGFYLCAWSYFSGDSSYEQYFGPGTRLTVT.

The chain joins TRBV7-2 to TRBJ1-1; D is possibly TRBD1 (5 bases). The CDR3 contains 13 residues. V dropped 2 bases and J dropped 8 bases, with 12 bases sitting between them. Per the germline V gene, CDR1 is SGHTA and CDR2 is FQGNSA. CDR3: CASSLRQRSEAFF. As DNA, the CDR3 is TGTGCCAGCAGCTTAAGACAGCGCTCCGAAGCTTTCTTT.

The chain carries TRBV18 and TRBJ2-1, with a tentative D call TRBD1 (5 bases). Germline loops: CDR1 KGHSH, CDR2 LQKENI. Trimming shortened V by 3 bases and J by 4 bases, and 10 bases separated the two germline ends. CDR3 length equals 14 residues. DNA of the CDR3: TGTGCCAGCTCACCCCCGACAGATTACAATGAGCAGTTCTTC. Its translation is CASSPPTDYNEQFF.

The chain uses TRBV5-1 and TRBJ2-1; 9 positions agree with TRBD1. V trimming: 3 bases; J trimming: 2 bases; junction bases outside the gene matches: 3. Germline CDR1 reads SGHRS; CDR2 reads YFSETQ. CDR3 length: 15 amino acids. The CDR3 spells CASSSRDRAYNEQFF. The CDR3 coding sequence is TGCGCCAGCAGCTCCCGGGACAGGGCCTACAATGAGCAGTTCTTC.

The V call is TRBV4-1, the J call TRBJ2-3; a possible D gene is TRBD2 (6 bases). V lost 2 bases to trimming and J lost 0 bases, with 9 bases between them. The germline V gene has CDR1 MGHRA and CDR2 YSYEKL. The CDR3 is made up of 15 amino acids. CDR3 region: CASSQHGTSTDTQYF. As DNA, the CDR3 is TGCGCCAGCAGCCAACACGGGACTAGCACAGATACGCAGTATTTT.

For the CDR3, the DNA is TGTGCCAGCAGTTCTCGACCGGGACTAGCCACCTACGAGCAGTACTTC. The encoded protein is CASSSRPGLATYEQYF. The chain recombines TRBV6-6 with TRBJ2-7; the match to TRBD2 covers 9 bases. Germline values: CDR1 MNHNY, CDR2 SVGAGI (reference sequence). CDR3 size: 16 residues. Trimming cost V 4 bases and J 2 bases; bases outside gene matches: 9.

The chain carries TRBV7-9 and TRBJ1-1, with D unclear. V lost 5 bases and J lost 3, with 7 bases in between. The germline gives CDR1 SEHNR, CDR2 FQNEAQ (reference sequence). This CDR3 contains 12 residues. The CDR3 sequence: CASSTRYTEAFF. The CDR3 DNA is TGTGCCAGCAGCACCCGTTACACTGAAGCTTTCTTT.

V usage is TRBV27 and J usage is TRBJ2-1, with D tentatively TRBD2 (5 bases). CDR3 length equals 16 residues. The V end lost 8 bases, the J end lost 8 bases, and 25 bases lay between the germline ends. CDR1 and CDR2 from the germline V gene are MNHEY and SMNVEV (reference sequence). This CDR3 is CASRSLGLSSSYEQFF. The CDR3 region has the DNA TGTGCCAGCCGCAGTTTAGGACTTTCTTCAAGTTATGAGCAGTTCTTC.

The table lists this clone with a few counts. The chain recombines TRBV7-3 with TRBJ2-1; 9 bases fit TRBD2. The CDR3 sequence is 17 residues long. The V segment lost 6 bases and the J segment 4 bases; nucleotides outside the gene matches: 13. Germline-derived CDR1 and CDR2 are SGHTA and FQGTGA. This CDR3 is CASSIPVASGKYNEQFF. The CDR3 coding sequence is TGTGCCAGCAGTATTCCCGTGGCTAGCGGGAAATACAATGAGCAGTTCTTC.

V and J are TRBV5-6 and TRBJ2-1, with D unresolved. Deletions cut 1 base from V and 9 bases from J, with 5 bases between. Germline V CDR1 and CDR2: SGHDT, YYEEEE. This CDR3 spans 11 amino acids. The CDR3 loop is CASSLWGEQFF. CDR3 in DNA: TGTGCCAGCAGCTTGTGGGGTGAGCAGTTCTTC. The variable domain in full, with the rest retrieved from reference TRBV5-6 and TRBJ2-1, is DAGVTQSPTHLIKTRGQQVTLRCSPKSGHDTVSWYQQALGQGPQFIFQYYEEEERQRGNFPDRFSGHQFPNYSSELNVNALLLGDSALYLCASSLWGEQFFGPGTRLTVL.

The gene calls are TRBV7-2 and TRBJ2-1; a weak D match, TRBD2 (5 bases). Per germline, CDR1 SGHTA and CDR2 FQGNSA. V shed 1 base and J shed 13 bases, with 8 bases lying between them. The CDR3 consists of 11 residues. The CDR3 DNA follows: TGTGCCAGCAGCTTAGTCGGGGAACAGTTCTTC. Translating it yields CASSLVGEQFF.

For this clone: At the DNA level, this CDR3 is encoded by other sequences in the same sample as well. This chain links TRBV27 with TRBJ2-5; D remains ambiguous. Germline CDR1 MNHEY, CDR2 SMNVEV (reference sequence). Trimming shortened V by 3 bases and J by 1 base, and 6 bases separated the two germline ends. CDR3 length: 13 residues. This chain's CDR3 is CASSLSLQETQYF. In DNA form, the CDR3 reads TGTGCCAGCAGTTTGAGTCTCCAAGAGACCCAGTACTTC.

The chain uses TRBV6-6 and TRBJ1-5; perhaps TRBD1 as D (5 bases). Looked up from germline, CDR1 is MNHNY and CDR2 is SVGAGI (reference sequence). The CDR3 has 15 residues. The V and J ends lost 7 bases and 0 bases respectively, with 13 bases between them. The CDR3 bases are TGTGCCAGCAAAACAGGTAGAAATAGCAATCAGCCCCAGCATTTT. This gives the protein CASKTGRNSNQPQHF.

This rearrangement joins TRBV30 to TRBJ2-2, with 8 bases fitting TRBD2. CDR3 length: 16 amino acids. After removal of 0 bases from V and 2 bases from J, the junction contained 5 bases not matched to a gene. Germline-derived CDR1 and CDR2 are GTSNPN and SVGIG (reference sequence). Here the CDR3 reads CAWSVGAGGNTGELFF. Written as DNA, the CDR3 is TGTGCCTGGAGTGTCGGGGCGGGAGGTAACACCGGGGAGCTGTTTTTT.

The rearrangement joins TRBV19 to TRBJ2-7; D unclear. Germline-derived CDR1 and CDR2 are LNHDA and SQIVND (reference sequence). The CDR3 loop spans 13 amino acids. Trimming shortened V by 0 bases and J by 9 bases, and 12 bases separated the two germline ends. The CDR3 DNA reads TGTGCCAGTAGTATAGATCGAGACACACGGCAGTACTTC. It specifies CASSIDRDTRQYF. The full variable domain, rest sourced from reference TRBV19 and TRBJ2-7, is DGGITQSPKYLFRKEGQNVTLSCEQNLNHDAMYWYRQDPGQGLRLIYYSQIVNDFQKGDIAEGYSVSREKKESFPLTVTSAQKNPTAFYLCASSIDRDTRQYFGPGTRLTVT.